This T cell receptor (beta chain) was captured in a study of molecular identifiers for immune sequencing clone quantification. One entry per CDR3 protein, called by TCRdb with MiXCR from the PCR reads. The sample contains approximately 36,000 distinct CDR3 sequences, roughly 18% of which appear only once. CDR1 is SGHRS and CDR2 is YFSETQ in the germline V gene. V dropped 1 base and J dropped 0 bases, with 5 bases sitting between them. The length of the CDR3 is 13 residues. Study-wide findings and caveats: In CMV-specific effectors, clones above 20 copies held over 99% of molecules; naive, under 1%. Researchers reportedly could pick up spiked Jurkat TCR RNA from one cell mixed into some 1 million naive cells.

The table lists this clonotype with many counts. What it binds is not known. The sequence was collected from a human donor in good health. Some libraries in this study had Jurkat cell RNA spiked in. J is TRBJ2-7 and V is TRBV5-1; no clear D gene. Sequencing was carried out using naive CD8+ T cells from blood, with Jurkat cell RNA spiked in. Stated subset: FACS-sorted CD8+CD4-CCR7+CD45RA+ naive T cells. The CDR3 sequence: CASSLSPSYEQYF. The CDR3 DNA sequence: TGCGCCAGCAGCTTGTCCCCCTCCTACGAGCAGTACTTC.